These 5 T cell receptor beta chains were sequenced from one sample in a study of blood T cell repertoires in COVID-19. Sequencing was performed with immunoSEQ multiplex PCR; in TCRdb, only in-frame clones are kept and a portion is missing. The table records 200,000 to 250,000 clones, approximately 90% of them present only once. The specimen sequenced was peripheral blood. These receptor sequences come from a man aged 25 to 40 with COVID-19, enrolled during active disease.

V gene TRBV6-5 combines with J gene TRBJ2-7; D possibly corresponds to TRBD2 (5 bases). The V gene's germline CDR1 is MNHEY and CDR2 SVGAGI. This CDR3 is 15 amino acids long. The ends were cut back, 8 bases at V and 2 bases at J, with 19 bases in the middle. CDR3 sequence: CASLSPRAIAYEQYF. In DNA form, the CDR3 reads TGTGCCAGCCTATCCCCGAGGGCGATCGCCTACGAGCAGTACTTC.

The table lists this clone with many counts. The chain recombines TRBV3-1 (or the pseudogene TRBV3-2) with TRBJ2-3; 7 bases fit TRBD2. This CDR3 is built from 16 residues. Trimming removed 5 bases from V and 5 bases from J; junction bases left unmatched: 13. Germline V gene sequence: CDR1 LGHDT, CDR2 YNNKEL (reference sequence). The CDR3 sequence is CASSARGSHRQDTQYF. In nucleotides, the CDR3 is TGTGCCAGCAGCGCGCGGGGGAGCCACCGACAAGATACGCAGTATTTT.

This clone has just a few counts. V gene TRBV7-2 combines with J gene TRBJ2-5, with 8 bases aligning to TRBD1. Germline V gene lookup returns CDR1 SGHTA and CDR2 FQGNSA. Germline trimming cut 1 base from V and 2 bases from J; bases unmatched to any gene: 6. The CDR3 length is 16 residues. As DNA, the CDR3 is TGTGCCAGCAGCTTAGGACAGGGGCCCTTTCAAGAGACCCAGTACTTC. Its protein is CASSLGQGPFQETQYF. Using reference TRBV7-2 and TRBJ2-5 for the parts outside the CDR3, the full variable domain is GAGVSQSPSNKVTEKGKDVELRCDPISGHTALYWYRQSLGQGLEFLIYFQGNSAPDKSGLPSDRFSAERTGGSVSTLTIQRTQQEDSAVYLCASSLGQGPFQETQYFGPGTRLLVL.

Here the CDR3 DNA reads TGCGCCAGCAGTCCCTGGCAGGGCGGCTCCTACGAGCAGTACTTC. Translating gives CASSPWQGGSYEQYF. The genes are TRBV5-1 and TRBJ2-7; possibly TRBD1 for D (5 bases). Germline values: CDR1 SGHRS, CDR2 YFSETQ. CDR3 length: 15 residues. The V gene lost 5 bases and the J gene lost 0 bases, with 15 bases spanning the gap.

The gene calls are TRBV9 and TRBJ2-1; TRBD2 aligns across 12 bases. Trimming cost V 2 bases and J 7 bases; bases outside gene matches: 4. There are 15 residues in the CDR3. Germline V CDR1 and CDR2: SGDLS, YYNGEE. The CDR3 sequence is CASSVTSGSSNEQFF. The CDR3 DNA reads TGTGCCAGCAGCGTGACTAGCGGGAGTTCGAATGAGCAGTTCTTC.